This T cell receptor beta chain was captured by sequencing in a study of cytomegalovirus exposure and HLA in healthy donors. About the research overall: Of some 400 genotyped donors, 65% to 85% clustered with self-reported Caucasian donors.

Study outcomes and limitations: What TCR beta sequences reportedly achieved was accurate prediction of HLA-A and HLA-B alleles in most subjects.

Of note for this clone: Its antigen is not identified.

From germline, CDR1 is SQVTM and CDR2 ANQGSEA. V lost 7 bases and J lost 9; bases outside the gene matches: 8. The CDR3 is 12 residues long. PCR primers comprised 60 Vbeta and 13 Jbeta primers. Repertoires were generated with immunoSEQ multiplex PCR, while TCRdb's copy carries only in-frame clones and drops some. The ten most abundant clones cover more than 5.5% of a sample with just under 90,000 clones. The specimen was PBMCs. V and J are TRBV29-1 and TRBJ1-5; 8 bases align to TRBD1. This TCR came from a girl between 5 and 17 years old in good health and CMV-seropositive. The CDR3 nucleotides read TGCAGCGCAGGACAGGGCTTGGGGCCCCAGCATTTT. It encodes CSAGQGLGPQHF.